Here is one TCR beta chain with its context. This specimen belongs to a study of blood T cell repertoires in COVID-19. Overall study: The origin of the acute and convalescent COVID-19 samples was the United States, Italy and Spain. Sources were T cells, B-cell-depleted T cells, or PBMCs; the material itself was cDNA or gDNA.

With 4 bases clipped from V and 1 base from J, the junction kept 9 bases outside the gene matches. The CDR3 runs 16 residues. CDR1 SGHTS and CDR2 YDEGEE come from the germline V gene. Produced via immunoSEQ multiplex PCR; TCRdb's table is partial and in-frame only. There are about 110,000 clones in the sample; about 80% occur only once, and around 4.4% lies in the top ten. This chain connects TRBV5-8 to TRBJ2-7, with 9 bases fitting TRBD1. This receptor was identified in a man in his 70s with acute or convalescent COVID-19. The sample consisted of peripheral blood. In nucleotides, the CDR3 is TGTGCCAGCAGCCTACCGGGACAGGGAAGTTCCTACGAGCAGTACTTC. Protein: CASSLPGQGSSYEQYF.